These T cell receptor beta chains were read from a single sample in a study of blood T cells in healthy people across ages. Via MiXCR, TCRdb re-called the 5' RACE reads, giving one row per CDR3 protein. The data show about 1.7 million distinct CDR3 sequences, about 30% seen once. Sample: blood. These receptors were taken from a woman in her thirties in good health. Both conserved end residues are part of each CDR3. A D gene is named only where the DNA matches it firmly.

V gene	D gene	CDR3 protein
TRBV18	TRBD1	CASGPGTGRGEQYF
TRBV20-1	NA	CSASDARPQETQYF
TRBV7-9	NA	CASKAHTGDTQYF
TRBV18	NA	CASSPRASQDGYEQYF
TRBV2	NA	CASSDPGGSGTDTQYF
TRBV20-1	NA	CSAMSGGNTIYF
TRBV27	NA	CASSLTGPHNEQYF
TRBV7-8	TRBD1	CASSQRRTGGKDTQYF
TRBV6-2/TRBV6-3	NA	CASSSEIYSYEQYF
TRBV27	NA	CASSLGRYKQYF
TRBV6-2/TRBV6-3	TRBD1	CASSYVTGAYEQYF
TRBV5-1	NA	CASSLATTNADTQYF
TRBV20-1	NA	CSAASEKLFF
TRBV12-3/TRBV12-4	NA	CASTWVRDTQYF
TRBV5-1	NA	CASSLEVLTDTQYF
TRBV27	TRBD2	CASSNRGGTDTQYF
TRBV12-3/TRBV12-4	NA	CASTFGRSGANVLTF
TRBV12-5	TRBD1	CASGGAGGYEQYF
TRBV12-3/TRBV12-4	TRBD1	CASSHDREGQPQHF
TRBV20-1	TRBD2	CSKIAGGTDTQYF
TRBV11-2	TRBD1	CASSPRLWTGGEQYF
TRBV20-1	NA	CSAKPQGYSNQPQHF
TRBV20-1	TRBD2	CSARDYWASGRMQETQYF
TRBV19	TRBD1	CASGTTGRLSEQYF
TRBV12-3/TRBV12-4	NA	CASGPSEQFF
TRBV29-1	NA	CIVEDGRGGADTQYF
TRBV2	NA	CASGFIYEQYF
TRBV5-1	NA	CASSLGWAGYNEQFF
TRBV2	TRBD1	CASSERGQNSYEQYF
TRBV12-3/TRBV12-4	NA	CASSFRLLKGNEQFF
TRBV20-1	NA	CSASSGASDIQYF
TRBV20-1	TRBD1	CSASGQDLYGYTF
TRBV19	TRBD1	CASSIGTGVYEQYF
TRBV14	NA	CASSRQPLNTGELFF
TRBV27	NA	CASSQSPRGSYEQYF
TRBV12-3/TRBV12-4	TRBD2	CASSPGTSGGRGGEQFF
TRBV30	NA	CAWSKGPSKTYEQYF